What follows are 17 T cell receptor beta chains derived from one specimen sequenced in a study of shared clonotypes between healthy human individuals (dated by TCRdb to between 2020 and 2021). Receptors were amplified or captured by the immunoSEQ multiplex PCR assay. Sourced from immuneACCESS, this table was stored by TCRdb with only in-frame sequences that have V and J called. A share of the clones is absent; for the studies checked, an unresolved V gene accounts for under half, and the remainder has no known explanation. For this sample the table gives 450,000 or so clones, of which around 77% were detected only once. The biggest ten clones account for approximately 12% of the sample. The sequenced sample was PBMCs. Every receptor here comes from a woman between 40 and 55 years old in good health. Some clones in this sample may be carry-over from other donors' samples.

The CDR3 region is CASSPQGHAAEKLFF. CDR3 nucleotide sequence: TGTGCCAGCTCACCGCAAGGACACGCAGCTGAAAAACTGTTTTTT. V usage is TRBV18 and J usage is TRBJ1-4; tentatively, D is TRBD1 (5 bases). This CDR3 region has 15 residues. The V end was cut by 3 bases, the J end by 7 bases, with 15 bases between. From germline, CDR1 is KGHSH and CDR2 LQKENI.

This clone was picked up one time. Given a far larger clone just one base away, this is likely a sequencing read error. This chain joins TRBV28 and TRBJ1-1; D is unclear. The CDR3 is made up of 14 amino acids. Germline-derived CDR1 and CDR2 are MDHEN and SYDVKM. The CDR3 sequence: CAGSLSHGSTEAFF. In DNA form, the CDR3 reads TGTGCCGGCAGTTTATCACACGGGAGCACTGAAGCTTTCTTT.

As concerns this clone: In the same sample, other DNA sequences code for this CDR3. CDR3 DNA: TGTGCCAGCAGTTTACAGATGAACACTGAAGCTTTCTTT. Its protein product is CASSLQMNTEAFF. The chain is built from TRBV2 and TRBJ1-1, with D uncertain. V was trimmed by 5 bases and J by 0 bases, leaving 7 bases between them. CDR1 is SNHLY and CDR2 is FYNNEI in the germline V gene. The CDR3 runs to 13 residues.

The rearrangement joins TRBV7-6 to TRBJ2-3, with 12 bases matching TRBD2. The length of the CDR3 is 14 residues. The V gene's germline CDR1 is SGHVS and CDR2 FNYEAQ. With V trimmed by 3 bases and J by 6 bases, 1 base remained unmatched. The chain's CDR3 is CASSFGLAGDTQYF. The CDR3 DNA sequence: TGTGCCAGCAGCTTCGGACTAGCGGGGGATACGCAGTATTTT.

This chain uses TRBV29-1 with TRBJ2-7, with a possible D match to TRBD2 (5 bases). The CDR3 extends over 15 amino acids. V lost 4 bases, J lost 0 bases, and 16 bases lay in between. CDR1 is SQVTM and CDR2 is ANQGSEA in the germline V gene. The CDR3 reads CSVVSPKEASYEQYF. CDR3 in DNA: TGCAGCGTTGTAAGTCCAAAGGAGGCCTCCTACGAGCAGTACTTC.

The rearrangement links TRBV9 to TRBJ2-1; 7 bases match TRBD2. V was clipped by 3 bases and J by 0 bases; unmatched bases: 6. The V gene's germline CDR1 is SGDLS and CDR2 YYNGEE. The CDR3 length is 16 residues. CDR3 loop: CASSALAASSYNEQFF. The CDR3, as DNA: TGTGCCAGCAGCGCTCTAGCGGCGAGCTCCTACAATGAGCAGTTCTTC. Variable domain in full (rest from reference TRBV9 and TRBJ2-1): DSGVTQTPKHLITATGQRVTLRCSPRSGDLSVYWYQQSLDQGLQFLIQYYNGEERAKGNILERFSAQQFPDLHSELNLSSLELGDSALYFCASSALAASSYNEQFFGPGTRLTVL.

V usage is TRBV4-1 and J usage is TRBJ2-2; 8 bases match TRBD2. This CDR3 is built from 16 residues. Trimming took 4 bases from V and 0 from J; bases not matched to a gene: 4. Looked up from germline, CDR1 is MGHRA and CDR2 is YSYEKL. CDR3 sequence: CASSPTLAANTGELFF. CDR3 nucleotides: TGCGCCAGCAGCCCGACACTAGCGGCGAACACCGGGGAGCTGTTTTTT.

This clone was found a few times. This chain uses TRBV2 with TRBJ2-7; D is perhaps TRBD1 (6 bases). CDR1 and CDR2 (germline): SNHLY, FYNNEI. Trimming left V 7 bases short and J 5 bases short, with 18 bases between. This CDR3 is built from 14 residues. In DNA, the CDR3 is TGTGCCAGCACCTTGGGGGCGGGCGTCAACGAGCAGTACTTC. Translated: CASTLGAGVNEQYF.

As for this clone: This may be a read error: a much more frequent sequence differs by one nucleotide. CDR3 nucleotides: TGTGCCAGCAGTGGGAGCAATCAGCCCCAGCATTTT. Its translation: CASSGSNQPQHF. V usage is TRBV6-1 and J usage is TRBJ1-5; D is unresolved. This CDR3 contains 12 residues. Deletions cut 4 bases from V and 1 base from J, with 2 bases between. Germline values: CDR1 MNHNS, CDR2 SASEGT.

V is TRBV6-6 and J is TRBJ1-2; no clear D gene. The CDR3 is made up of 13 amino acids. CDR1 and CDR2 from the germline V gene are MNHNY and SVGAGI (reference sequence). The V gene lost 8 bases and the J gene lost 4 bases, with 14 bases spanning the gap. Here the CDR3 DNA reads TGTGCCAGCTGGGGAAGGGAGACCTATGGCTACACCTTC. It specifies CASWGRETYGYTF.

The V gene is TRBV28, the J gene TRBJ2-5, with 12 bases aligning to TRBD2. The J call may be incorrect, as the DNA end agrees better with TRBJ2-7. The CDR3 has 15 amino acids. Germline V lookup: CDR1 MDHEN, CDR2 SYDVKM. In nucleotides, the CDR3 is TGTGCCAGCAGTTTGAGGACTAGCGGGATTTACGAGCAGTACTTC. Encoded protein: CASSLRTSGIYEQYF.

As for this clone: A read error may explain this, as a much larger clone is one base away. The sample has other DNA sequences that encode this CDR3 too. The rearrangement uses TRBV7-2 and TRBJ2-7; no reliable D call. Germline V CDR1 and CDR2: SGHTA, FQGNSA. CDR3 length: 13 amino acids. The chain's CDR3 is CASSLANSDEQYF. Written as DNA, the CDR3 is TGTGCCAGCAGCTTAGCGAATTCGGACGAGCAGTATTTC.

This clone was seen a handful of times. Other DNA sequences from this sample encode an identical CDR3 as well. The rearrangement links TRBV18 to TRBJ1-2; 10 positions match TRBD1. J gave up 4 bases and V 0 bases, and 2 bases lay outside the gene matches. The CDR3 sequence is 15 residues long. The germline gives CDR1 KGHSH, CDR2 LQKENI. CDR3 sequence: CASSPPGDRGYGYTF. In nucleotides, the CDR3 is TGTGCCAGCTCACCACCGGGGGACAGGGGCTATGGCTACACCTTC.

This chain connects TRBV4-1 to TRBJ2-7; the match to TRBD2 covers 12 bases. With V trimmed by 4 bases and J by 2 bases, 6 bases remained unmatched. The CDR3 sequence is 16 residues long. The germline V gene encodes CDR1 MGHRA and CDR2 YSYEKL. The CDR3 sequence is CASSPLAGGGTYEQYF. The CDR3 coding sequence is TGCGCCAGCAGCCCACTAGCGGGAGGAGGGACCTACGAGCAGTACTTC.

The V call is TRBV29-1, the J call TRBJ1-5; the match to TRBD1 covers 7 bases. The germline gives CDR1 SQVTM, CDR2 ANQGSEA. V shed 6 bases, J shed 3 bases, and the junction held 5 bases outside the gene matches. CDR3 size: 13 residues. The CDR3 here is CSVLGTDNQPQHF. CDR3 sequence (DNA): TGCAGCGTCCTCGGGACAGACAATCAGCCCCAGCATTTT.

V is TRBV5-8 and J is TRBJ1-3; tentatively, D is TRBD1 (5 bases). CDR3 length equals 14 residues. From germline, CDR1 is SGHTS and CDR2 YDEGEE. V shed 6 bases and J shed 1 base, with 11 bases lying between them. CDR3 amino acids: CASIRTGSGNTIYF. CDR3 coding DNA: TGTGCCAGCATCCGTACAGGATCTGGAAACACCATATATTTT.

The genes are TRBV27 and TRBJ1-1; D ambiguous. CDR1 and CDR2 (germline): MNHEY, SMNVEV (reference sequence). The CDR3 is made up of 16 amino acids. V gave up 1 base and J gave up 5 bases, with 17 bases separating them. CDR3 loop: CASSLYPGSGETEAFF. CDR3 nucleotide sequence: TGTGCCAGCAGTTTATACCCGGGGTCGGGAGAGACTGAAGCTTTCTTT.